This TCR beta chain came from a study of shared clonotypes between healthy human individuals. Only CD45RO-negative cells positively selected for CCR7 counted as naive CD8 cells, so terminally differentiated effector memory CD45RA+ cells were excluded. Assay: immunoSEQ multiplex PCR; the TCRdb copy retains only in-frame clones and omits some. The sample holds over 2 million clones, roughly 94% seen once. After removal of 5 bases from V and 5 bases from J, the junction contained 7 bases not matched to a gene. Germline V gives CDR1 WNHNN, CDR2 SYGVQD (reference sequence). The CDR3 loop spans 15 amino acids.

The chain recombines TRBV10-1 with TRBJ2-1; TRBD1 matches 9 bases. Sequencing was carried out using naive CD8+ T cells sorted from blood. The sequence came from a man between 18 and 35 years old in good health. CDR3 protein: CASSPWTGVNNEQFF. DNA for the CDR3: TGCGCCAGCAGTCCTTGGACAGGGGTTAACAATGAGCAGTTCTTC.